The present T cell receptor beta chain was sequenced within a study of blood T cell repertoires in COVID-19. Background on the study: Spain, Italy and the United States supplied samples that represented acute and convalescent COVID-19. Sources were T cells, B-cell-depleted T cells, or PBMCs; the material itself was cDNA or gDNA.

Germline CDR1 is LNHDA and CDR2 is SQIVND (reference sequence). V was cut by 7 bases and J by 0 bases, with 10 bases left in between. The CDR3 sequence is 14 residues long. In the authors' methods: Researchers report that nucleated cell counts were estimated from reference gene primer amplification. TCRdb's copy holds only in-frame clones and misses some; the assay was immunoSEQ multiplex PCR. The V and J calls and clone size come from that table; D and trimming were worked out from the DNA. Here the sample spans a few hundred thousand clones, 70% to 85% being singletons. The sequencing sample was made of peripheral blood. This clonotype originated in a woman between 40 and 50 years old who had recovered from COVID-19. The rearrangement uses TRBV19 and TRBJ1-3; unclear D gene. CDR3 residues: CASNPTFSGNTIYF. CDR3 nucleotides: TGTGCCAGTAACCCGACATTCTCTGGAAACACCATATATTTT.